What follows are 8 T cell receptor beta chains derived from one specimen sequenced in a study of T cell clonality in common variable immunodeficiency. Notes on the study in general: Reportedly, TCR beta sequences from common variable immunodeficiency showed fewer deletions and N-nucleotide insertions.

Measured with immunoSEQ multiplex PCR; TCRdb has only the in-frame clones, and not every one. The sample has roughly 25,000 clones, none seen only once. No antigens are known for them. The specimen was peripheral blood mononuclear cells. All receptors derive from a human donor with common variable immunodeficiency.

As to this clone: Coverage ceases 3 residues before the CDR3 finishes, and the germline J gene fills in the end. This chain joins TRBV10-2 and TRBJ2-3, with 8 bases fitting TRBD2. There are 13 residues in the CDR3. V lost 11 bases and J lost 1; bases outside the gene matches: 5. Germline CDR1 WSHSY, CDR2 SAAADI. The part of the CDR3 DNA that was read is TGCGCCGGCAAGACTAGCGGCACAGATACG. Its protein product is CAGKTSGTDT. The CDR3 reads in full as CAGKTSGTDTQYF.

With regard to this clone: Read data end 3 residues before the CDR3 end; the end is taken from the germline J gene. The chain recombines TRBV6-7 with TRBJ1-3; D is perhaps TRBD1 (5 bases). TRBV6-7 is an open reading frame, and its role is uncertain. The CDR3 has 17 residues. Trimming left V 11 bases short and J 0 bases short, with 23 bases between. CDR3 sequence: CARKLSTGGSSGNTIYF. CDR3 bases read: TGTGCCCGGAAATTGAGCACCGGGGGGAGCTCTGGAAACACC.

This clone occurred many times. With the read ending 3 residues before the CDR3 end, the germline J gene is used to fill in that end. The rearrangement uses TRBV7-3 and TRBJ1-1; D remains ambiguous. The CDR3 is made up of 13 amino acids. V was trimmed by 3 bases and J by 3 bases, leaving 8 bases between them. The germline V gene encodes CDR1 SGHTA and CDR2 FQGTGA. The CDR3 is CASSFWRDTEAFF. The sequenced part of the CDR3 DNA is TGTGCCAGCAGCTTTTGGAGGGACACTGAA.

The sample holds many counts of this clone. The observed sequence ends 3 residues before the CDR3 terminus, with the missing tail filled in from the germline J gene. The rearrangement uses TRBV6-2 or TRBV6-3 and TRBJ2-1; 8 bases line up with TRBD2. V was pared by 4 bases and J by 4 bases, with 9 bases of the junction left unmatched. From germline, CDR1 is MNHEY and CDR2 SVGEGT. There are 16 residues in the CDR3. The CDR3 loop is CASSWDSREGYNEQFF. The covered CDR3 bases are TGTGCCAGCAGTTGGGACTCTCGGGAGGGTTACAATGAG.

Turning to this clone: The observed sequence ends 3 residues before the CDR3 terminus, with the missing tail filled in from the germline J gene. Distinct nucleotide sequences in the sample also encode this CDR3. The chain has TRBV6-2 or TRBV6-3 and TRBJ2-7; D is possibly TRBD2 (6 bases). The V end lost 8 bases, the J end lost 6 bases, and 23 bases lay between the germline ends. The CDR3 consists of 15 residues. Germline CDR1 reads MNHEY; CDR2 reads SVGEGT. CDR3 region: CASGNLGTGTREQYF. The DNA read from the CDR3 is TGTGCCAGCGGCAACCTCGGGACTGGGACTCGCGAG.

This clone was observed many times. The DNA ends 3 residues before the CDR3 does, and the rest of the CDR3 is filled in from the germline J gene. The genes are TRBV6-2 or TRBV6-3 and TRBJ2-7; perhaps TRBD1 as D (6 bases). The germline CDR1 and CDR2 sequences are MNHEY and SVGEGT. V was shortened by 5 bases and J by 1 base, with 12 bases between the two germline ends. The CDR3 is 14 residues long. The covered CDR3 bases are TGTGCCAGCAGTACACAGGGAGATTCCTACGAG. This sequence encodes CASSTQGDSYE. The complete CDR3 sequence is CASSTQGDSYEQYF.

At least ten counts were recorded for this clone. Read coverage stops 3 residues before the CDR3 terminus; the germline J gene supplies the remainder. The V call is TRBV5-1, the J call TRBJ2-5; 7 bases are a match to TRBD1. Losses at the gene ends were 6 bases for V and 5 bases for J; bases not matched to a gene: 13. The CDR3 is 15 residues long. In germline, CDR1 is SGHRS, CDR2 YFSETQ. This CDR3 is CASTTLYRGGETQYF. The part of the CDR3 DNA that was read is TGCGCCAGCACCACCCTTTACAGGGGTGGGGAGACC.

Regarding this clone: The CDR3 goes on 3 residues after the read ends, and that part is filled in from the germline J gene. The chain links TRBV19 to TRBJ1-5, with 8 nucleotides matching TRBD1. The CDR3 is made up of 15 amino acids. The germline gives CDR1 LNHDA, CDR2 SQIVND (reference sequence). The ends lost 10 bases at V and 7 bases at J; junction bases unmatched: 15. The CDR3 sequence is CATSYFGQGKQPQHF. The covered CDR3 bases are TGTGCCACCTCCTACTTTGGACAGGGAAAGCAGCCC.